What follows are 21 T cell receptor beta chains derived from one specimen sequenced in a study of vaccination and CD4 T cells after COVID-19. This sample's treatment: roughly 10-day PBMC culture with coronavirus spike peptide pools or control peptides (ViraFEST assay). Sequencing of DNA taken from cultured CD4+ T cells relied on the Oncomine TCR Beta short-read assay. Each CDR3 protein gets one entry after TCRdb re-called the PCR reads with MiXCR. The sample carries about 15,000 distinct CDR3 sequences, 65% to 75% recorded once. For these TCRs, the target antigens are not known. Sequencing was carried out using CD4+ T cells from blood, cultured in vitro. The receptors derive from a human donor who had recovered from COVID-19.

This chain's CDR3 is CASTPWGRMNYNSPLHF. CDR3 in DNA: TGTGCCAGCACCCCTTGGGGACGGATGAACTATAATTCACCCCTCCACTTT. The V gene is TRBV27, the J gene TRBJ1-6; weak D call: TRBD1 (5 bases). This CDR3 has 17 amino acids. V lost 7 bases, J lost 3 bases, and 19 bases lay in between. Germline assignment: CDR1 MNHEY and CDR2 SMNVEV (reference sequence).

The chain has TRBV10-1 and TRBJ2-3; D could derive from TRBD1 or TRBD2 (5 bases each). CDR3 size: 17 residues. V lost 6 bases and J 2 bases, leaving 21 bases between the germline ends. Germline loops: CDR1 WNHNN, CDR2 SYGVQD (reference sequence). CDR3 sequence reads: CASSRTPRGSYTDTQYF. Here the CDR3 DNA reads TGCGCCAGCAGCCGGACCCCCCGGGGCTCTTACACAGATACGCAGTATTTT.

This chain joins TRBV28 and TRBJ1-1; tentatively, D is TRBD1 (6 bases). CDR1 and CDR2 (germline): MDHEN, SYDVKM. V was shortened by 7 bases and J by 11 bases, with 20 bases between the two germline ends. The CDR3 is 13 residues long. The CDR3 nucleotides are TGTGCCAGCACCCAGCGGGGGGCGCTGAGGGCTTTCTTT. Its translation: CASTQRGALRAFF. The complete variable domain, with remaining parts taken from reference TRBV28 and TRBJ1-1, reads DVKVTQSSRYLVKRTGEKVFLECVQDMDHENMFWYRQDPGLGLRLIYFSYDVKMKEKGDIPEGYSVSREKKERFSLILESASTNQTSMYLCASTQRGALRAFFGQGTRLTVV.

The rearrangement uses TRBV2 and TRBJ1-6, with D possibly being TRBD1 (5 bases). Germline CDR1 reads SNHLY; CDR2 reads FYNNEI. The CDR3 totals 15 residues. Trimming left V 5 bases short and J 6 bases short, with 14 bases between. The CDR3 loop is CASSTLGGGNSPLHF. The CDR3 DNA sequence: TGTGCCAGCAGTACTCTGGGGGGAGGTAATTCACCCCTCCACTTT.

This clonotype was detected only a few times. V gene TRBV7-2 combines with J gene TRBJ1-5, with TRBD1 identical over 7 bases. Germline V gene data show CDR1 as SGHTA and CDR2 as FQGNSA. The ends lost 5 bases at V and 5 bases at J; junction bases unmatched: 6. The CDR3 covers 14 residues. CDR3 bases: TGTGCCAGCAGCATGCGACAGGGTGATCAGCCCCAGCATTTT. This gives the protein CASSMRQGDQPQHF.

The chain links TRBV12-3 or TRBV12-4 to TRBJ1-2, with TRBD1 matching 8 bases. The J segment lost 4 bases and the V segment lost 7 bases, leaving 5 bases of the junction unmatched. The CDR3 is 13 amino acids. The CDR3 here is CASTIDRGYGYTF. The CDR3 DNA is TGTGCCAGCACCATCGACAGGGGCTATGGCTACACCTTC.

The V gene is TRBV24-1, the J gene TRBJ2-3, with a possible D match to TRBD2 (6 bases). Germline V lookup: CDR1 KGHDR, CDR2 SFDVKD. Trimming removed 7 bases from V and 3 bases from J, with 13 bases in between. The CDR3 runs to 14 residues. The CDR3 loop reads CATSSPRGTDTQYF. The CDR3 DNA follows: TGTGCCACCAGCTCCCCCCGGGGGACAGATACGCAGTATTTT.

This clonotype was seen more than once but under ten times. This chain links TRBV30 with TRBJ2-7; D not resolved. The CDR3 contains 14 residues. Germline V CDR1 and CDR2: GTSNPN, SVGIG (reference sequence). V gave up 2 bases and J gave up 2 bases, with 13 bases separating them. In DNA, the CDR3 is TGTGCCTGGAGTCTCCCGACCGGAACCTACGAGCAGTACTTC. This translates into CAWSLPTGTYEQYF.

The chain couples TRBV15 to TRBJ2-4; D remains unclear. CDR1 and CDR2 from the germline V gene are LNHNV and YYDKDF (reference sequence). V lost 4 bases, J lost 3 bases, and 7 bases lay in between. CDR3 length equals 13 residues. The CDR3 loop reads CATSIDFKNIQYF. In DNA, the CDR3 is TGTGCCACCAGCATTGACTTCAAAAACATTCAGTACTTC.

The rearrangement uses TRBV2 and TRBJ2-7, with D unresolved. Trimming left V 6 bases short and J 0 bases short, with 3 bases between. This CDR3 has 11 amino acids. CDR1 is SNHLY, CDR2 FYNNEI, per germline. For the CDR3, the DNA is TGTGCCAGCAGGGGCTCCTACGAGCAGTACTTC. It is translated as CASRGSYEQYF.

This clonotype was detected only once. The CDR3 loop reads CASSPGTVYGYTF. The DNA for the CDR3 is TGTGCCAGCAGTCCGGGGACAGTCTATGGCTACACCTTC. The chain employs TRBV27 and TRBJ1-2; TRBD1 matches 7 bases. V was clipped by 5 bases and J by 4 bases; unmatched bases: 4. The germline V gene has CDR1 MNHEY and CDR2 SMNVEV (reference sequence). This CDR3 is 13 amino acids long.

The J gene is TRBJ2-3, the V gene TRBV19, with D perhaps matching TRBD2 (5 bases). The CDR3 extends over 17 amino acids. Germline V gene data show CDR1 as LNHDA and CDR2 as SQIVND (reference sequence). Trimming shortened V by 6 bases and J by 1 base, and 20 bases separated the two germline ends. The chain's CDR3 is CASSPPSRAGGTDTQYF. The CDR3 region has the DNA TGTGCCAGTAGCCCCCCATCGCGGGCAGGAGGCACAGATACGCAGTATTTT. Using reference TRBV19 and TRBJ2-3 for the parts outside the CDR3, the full variable domain is DGGITQSPKYLFRKEGQNVTLSCEQNLNHDAMYWYRQDPGQGLRLIYYSQIVNDFQKGDIAEGYSVSREKKESFPLTVTSAQKNPTAFYLCASSPPSRAGGTDTQYFGPGTRLTVL.

This clonotype came up a few times. The chain couples TRBV24-1 to TRBJ1-3; the D gene is possibly TRBD1 (5 bases). The CDR3 is 14 amino acids. Trimming took 5 bases from V and 6 from J, leaving 13 bases between them. Germline V CDR1 and CDR2: KGHDR, SFDVKD. Here the CDR3 DNA reads TGTGCCACCAGTGCCCCGGGACGGCCAAACACCATATATTTT. As protein: CATSAPGRPNTIYF.

This clonotype was seen a single time. V usage is TRBV6-1 and J usage is TRBJ1-3; D perhaps matches TRBD1 (5 bases). The V gene lost 2 bases and the J gene lost 8 bases, with 13 bases spanning the gap. The CDR3 is made up of 14 amino acids. Germline CDR1 MNHNS, CDR2 SASEGT. As DNA, the CDR3 is TGTGCCAGCAGTGAACGGAGGGTGGGGGACACCATATATTTT. This codes for CASSERRVGDTIYF.

The chain uses TRBV20-1 and TRBJ2-1, with 8 positions matching TRBD2. The CDR3 runs to 12 residues. The germline CDR1 and CDR2 sequences are DFQATT and SNEGSKA (reference sequence). V was pared by 1 base and J by 12 bases, with 5 bases of the junction left unmatched. CDR3 protein: CSARVSGRRQFF. The CDR3 region has the DNA TGCAGTGCTAGAGTCAGCGGGAGAAGGCAGTTCTTC.

This clonotype was seen more than once but under ten times. This chain links TRBV15 with TRBJ1-2; D not certain. V gave up 2 bases and J gave up 1 base, with 26 bases separating them. The CDR3 is 20 residues long. Germline-derived CDR1 and CDR2 are LNHNV and YYDKDF (reference sequence). The CDR3 DNA sequence: TGTGCCACCAGCAGACAGAATCTGACGATAGCCTACCGCAATAACTATGGCTACACCTTC. As protein: CATSRQNLTIAYRNNYGYTF.

The rearrangement joins TRBV7-2 to TRBJ2-7; D might be TRBD2 (5 bases). V lost 7 bases to trimming and J lost 7 bases, with 14 bases between them. This CDR3 contains 12 residues. Germline V gives CDR1 SGHTA, CDR2 FQGNSA. The CDR3 DNA sequence: TGTGCCAGCAACCATCCGGGAATAGAGCAGTACTTC. Residues: CASNHPGIEQYF.

This sequence joins TRBV7-9 and TRBJ1-5, with 9 bases fitting TRBD1. Germline CDR1 and CDR2: SEHNR and FQNEAQ (reference sequence). V shed 5 bases, J shed 6 bases, and the junction held 14 bases outside the gene matches. The CDR3 has 17 residues. The CDR3 nucleotides read TGTGCCAGCAGCCCAGGGACAGGGTTAGGTTTCTCTCAGCCCCAGCATTTT. This codes for CASSPGTGLGFSQPQHF.

In this sample, this clonotype turned up once. The CDR3 spells CSADTASSTGELFF. The CDR3 DNA reads as TGCAGTGCCGATACCGCTAGCAGTACCGGGGAGCTGTTTTTT. The V call is TRBV20-1, the J call TRBJ2-2; a possible D gene is TRBD2 (5 bases). Germline V lookup: CDR1 DFQATT, CDR2 SNEGSKA (reference sequence). The length of the CDR3 is 14 residues. V was pared by 6 bases and J by 5 bases, with 16 bases between.

V and J are TRBV20-1 and TRBJ1-5, with D unresolved. There are 17 residues in the CDR3. CDR1 is DFQATT and CDR2 is SNEGSKA in the germline V gene (reference sequence). V was pared by 6 bases and J by 0 bases, with 21 bases between. CDR3 in DNA: TGCAGTGCAGTCAGAGGTAAACAATTAGGTAGCAATCAGCCCCAGCATTTT. The encoded protein is CSAVRGKQLGSNQPQHF.

This chain connects TRBV7-3 to TRBJ2-5; D gene ambiguous. V was pared by 5 bases and J by 5 bases, with 12 bases between. Germline V lookup: CDR1 SGHTA, CDR2 FQGTGA. CDR3 length: 13 amino acids. This CDR3 reads CASSLMARETQYF. CDR3 nucleotides: TGTGCCAGCAGCCTAATGGCCAGGGAGACCCAGTACTTC.